This TCR beta chain was observed in a study of T cells expressing NK-cell markers. Regarding this clonotype: Its antigen is not known.

From germline, CDR1 is LGHDT and CDR2 YNNKEL (reference sequence). This CDR3 has 17 residues. No DNA is given; TCRdb re-called the 5' RACE reads and lists each CDR3 protein once. This sample carries around 380,000 distinct CDR3 sequences, with roughly a tenth going to the ten biggest clones. Study-wide results and limits: CD8+ T cells in more than five donors included dominant NKG2C+ clonotypes at roughly 1.0-8%. Whether the expanded NKG2C+ T cell clones recognized HCMV remained unclear. The same clonotypes also predominated in the CD3+CD56-NKG2C+ fraction of a handful of donors.

The sample comprised blood T cells: a sorted CD56 or NKG2C T cell subset, CD4+ or CD8+ T cells, or bulk PBMC T cells (not recorded which). The sequence derives from a woman aged 50 to 60 in good health. The chain couples TRBV3-1 to TRBJ2-3; TCRdb designates TRBD2, a call that cannot be tested without DNA. The CDR3 region is CASSQEALAGSTDTQYF.